What follows are 31 T cell receptor beta chains derived from one specimen sequenced in a study of cytomegalovirus exposure and HLA in healthy donors (dated by TCRdb to 2016 to 2017). The library was prepared using the immunoSEQ multiplex PCR assay. A mixture of 60 forward primers for TCR Vbeta segments and 13 reverse primers for TCR Jbeta segments was used in the multiplex PCR. TCRdb obtained this table from immuneACCESS and retained in-frame rearrangements with V and J assigned. These tables miss some clones; where compared with another copy, unresolved V genes account for less than half of the shortfall, and the remainder is unexplained. Across this sample there are 150,000 to 200,000 clones, with just over 75% seen only once. The ten largest clones add up to about 1.9% of the sample. Sequences were obtained from PBMCs. These receptors came from a woman aged 30 to 39 in good health and CMV-seropositive.

This chain uses TRBV7-8 with TRBJ2-3, with TRBD2 matching 8 bases. V shed 5 bases, J shed 4 bases, and the junction held 8 bases outside the gene matches. The CDR3 contains 15 residues. CDR1 and CDR2 from the germline V gene are SGHVS and FQNEAQ. CDR3 bases: TGTGCCAGCAGCCCGACGGGACTAGAGGCAGATACGCAGTATTTT. It is translated as CASSPTGLEADTQYF.

V and J are TRBV5-1 and TRBJ2-7, with 8 bases identical to TRBD2. CDR3 length: 15 amino acids. Germline V gene sequence: CDR1 SGHRS, CDR2 YFSETQ. Germline trimming cut 7 bases from V and 0 bases from J; bases unmatched to any gene: 9. DNA of the CDR3: TGCGCCAGCTCCTCGGGAGGGATGATCTCCTACGAGCAGTACTTC. Translation gives CASSSGGMISYEQYF.

This chain uses TRBV4-2 with TRBJ1-1; no definite D call. This CDR3 is built from 14 residues. Trimming removed 3 bases at V and 0 bases at J, with 8 bases between. The germline V gene has CDR1 LGHNA and CDR2 YNFKEQ. In DNA, the CDR3 is TGTGCCAGCAGCCACGCGACTCTGAACACTGAAGCTTTCTTT. This encodes CASSHATLNTEAFF.

V and J are TRBV21-1 and TRBJ2-3; TRBD1, as called in the table, went unchecked against the DNA. TRBV21-1 is noted as a pseudogene. This CDR3 spans 15 amino acids. As DNA, the CDR3 is TGTGCCAGCAGCAAAGGGGGCAAAGAACAAGATACGCAGTATTTT. Encoded protein: CASSKGGKEQDTQYF.

This rearrangement joins TRBV6-1 to TRBJ1-2; D is unresolved. The CDR3 runs 12 residues. Per germline, CDR1 MNHNS and CDR2 SASEGT. Trimming shortened V by 4 bases and J by 0 bases, and 3 bases separated the two germline ends. CDR3 nucleotide sequence: TGTGCCAGCAGTGTAGCTAACTATGGCTACACCTTC. Encoded protein: CASSVANYGYTF.

The chain has TRBV7-2 and TRBJ1-1, with D maybe TRBD1 (6 bases). The CDR3 is 14 residues long. V lost 3 bases to trimming and J lost 0 bases, with 8 bases between them. CDR1 SGHTA and CDR2 FQGNSA come from the germline V gene. Here the CDR3 DNA reads TGTGCCAGCAGCTTGGGACAACTGAACACTGAAGCTTTCTTT. As protein: CASSLGQLNTEAFF. The full variable domain, its missing parts supplied by reference TRBV7-2 and TRBJ1-1, is GAGVSQSPSNKVTEKGKDVELRCDPISGHTALYWYRQSLGQGLEFLIYFQGNSAPDKSGLPSDRFSAERTGGSVSTLTIQRTQQEDSAVYLCASSLGQLNTEAFFGQGTRLTVV.

The chain recombines TRBV19 with TRBJ1-2; D is ambiguous. This CDR3 region has 14 residues. Deletions cut 5 bases from V and 4 bases from J, with 14 bases between. Looked up from germline, CDR1 is LNHDA and CDR2 is SQIVND (reference sequence). DNA of the CDR3: TGTGCCAGTAGTGCGCTCACAGCAGTCTATGGCTACACCTTC. This gives the protein CASSALTAVYGYTF.

The chain employs TRBV7-9 and TRBJ1-4; D uncertain. Germline V gene data show CDR1 as SEHNR and CDR2 as FQNEAQ (reference sequence). The CDR3 is 14 amino acids. The V gene lost 3 bases and the J gene lost 8 bases, with 13 bases spanning the gap. CDR3 loop: CASSFLADREKLFF. In DNA, the CDR3 is TGTGCCAGCAGCTTCCTGGCGGATAGAGAAAAACTGTTTTTT.

V and J are TRBV9 and TRBJ2-7, with D possibly being TRBD2 (7 bases). CDR1 is SGDLS, CDR2 YYNGEE, per germline. The V end was cut by 3 bases, the J end by 2 bases, with 18 bases between. The CDR3 is made up of 16 amino acids. In DNA form, the CDR3 reads TGTGCCAGCAGCGCAGGGGAGGGGACTGGTACCTACGAGCAGTACTTC. It translates to CASSAGEGTGTYEQYF.

The rearrangement joins TRBV7-2 to TRBJ2-2; TRBD2 is a possible D gene (5 bases). Trimming shortened V by 5 bases and J by 4 bases, and 23 bases separated the two germline ends. Germline V lookup: CDR1 SGHTA, CDR2 FQGNSA. CDR3 length: 18 amino acids. CDR3 bases: TGTGCCAGCAGCCCCCGAAGTCCGGGGTCGATGGGCACCGGGGAGCTGTTTTTT. This gives the protein CASSPRSPGSMGTGELFF.

This clone was observed a few times. The chain links TRBV6-5 to TRBJ2-7, with 7 bases lining up with TRBD1. Germline CDR1 MNHEY, CDR2 SVGAGI. The CDR3 consists of 12 residues. The V and J ends lost 5 bases and 2 bases, in that order; junction bases with no gene match: 0. This CDR3 reads CASSQGAYEQYF. The CDR3 DNA is TGTGCCAGCAGTCAGGGGGCCTACGAGCAGTACTTC.

V is TRBV5-8 and J is TRBJ1-6, with D possibly matching TRBD1 (6 bases). The CDR3 length is 15 residues. Deletions cut 6 bases from V and 3 bases from J, with 13 bases between. Looked up from germline, CDR1 is SGHTS and CDR2 is YDEGEE. In DNA form, the CDR3 reads TGTGCCAGCACCCTCCAGGGACACTATAATTCACCCCTCCACTTT. Translation gives CASTLQGHYNSPLHF.

The chain has TRBV30 and TRBJ1-4; the match to TRBD1 covers 9 bases. V lost 5 bases and J lost 6; bases outside the gene matches: 10. Germline V gene data show CDR1 as GTSNPN and CDR2 as SVGIG (reference sequence). CDR3 length equals 15 residues. The CDR3 coding sequence is TGTGCCTGGGGCGCCGTGGGACAGGGTCATGAAAAACTGTTTTTT. This sequence encodes CAWGAVGQGHEKLFF.

This clone was observed a few times. The chain carries TRBV5-1 and TRBJ1-2; perhaps TRBD1 as D (6 bases). Trimming cost V 4 bases and J 4 bases, with 14 bases left between them. CDR1 SGHRS and CDR2 YFSETQ come from the germline V gene. The CDR3 consists of 14 residues. CDR3 in amino acids: CASSGTGISYGYTF. The CDR3 bases are TGCGCCAGCAGCGGTACAGGGATTAGCTATGGCTACACCTTC.

The chain employs TRBV7-2 and TRBJ1-4; 7 bases fit TRBD1. Looked up from germline, CDR1 is SGHTA and CDR2 is FQGNSA. After removal of 3 bases from V and 5 bases from J, the junction contained 6 bases not matched to a gene. The CDR3 totals 15 residues. This chain's CDR3 is CASSLGTVLNEKLFF. The CDR3 nucleotides read TGTGCCAGCAGCTTGGGGACAGTCTTAAATGAAAAACTGTTTTTT.

This sequence joins TRBV7-2 and TRBJ2-7, with D tentatively TRBD2 (6 bases). The CDR3 is 15 amino acids. V was cut by 1 base and J by 4 bases, with 14 bases left in between. Germline lookup yields CDR1 SGHTA and CDR2 FQGNSA. CDR3 loop: CASSLERGGGYEQYF. DNA of the CDR3: TGTGCCAGCAGCTTAGAGCGCGGCGGAGGGTACGAGCAGTACTTC.

This rearrangement joins TRBV10-1 to TRBJ2-5; TRBD1 matches 12 bases. CDR1 WNHNN and CDR2 SYGVQD come from the germline V gene (reference sequence). J lost 4 bases, V lost 8 bases, and 8 bases had no gene match. This CDR3 has 15 amino acids. The CDR3 reads CASPGQGARRETQYF. The CDR3, as DNA: TGCGCCAGCCCGGGACAGGGGGCTCGGCGAGAGACCCAGTACTTC.

This clone was observed a handful of times. The chain employs TRBV5-4 and TRBJ1-1; 11 positions match TRBD1. J gave up 2 bases and V 3 bases, and 6 bases lay outside the gene matches. Per the germline V gene, CDR1 is SGHNT and CDR2 is YYREEE (reference sequence). The CDR3 contains 16 residues. The CDR3 reads CASSSGTGGGNTEAFF. The CDR3, as DNA: TGTGCCAGCAGCTCCGGGACAGGGGGAGGAAACACTGAAGCTTTCTTT. The full variable domain, rest sourced from reference TRBV5-4 and TRBJ1-1, is ETGVTQSPTHLIKTRGQQVTLRCSSQSGHNTVSWYQQALGQGPQFIFQYYREEENGRGNFPPRFSGLQFPNYSSELNVNALELDDSALYLCASSSGTGGGNTEAFFGQGTRLTVV.

The chain recombines TRBV5-1 with TRBJ2-7; D might be TRBD1 (5 bases). Per germline, CDR1 SGHRS and CDR2 YFSETQ. The CDR3 is 17 residues long. V dropped 0 bases and J dropped 0 bases, with 16 bases sitting between them. DNA for the CDR3: TGCGCCAGCAGCTTGGCCAAGACAGCCTGGGACTCCTACGAGCAGTACTTC. Its translation: CASSLAKTAWDSYEQYF. Full variable domain (rest looked up from reference TRBV5-1 and TRBJ2-7): KAGVTQTPRYLIKTRGQQVTLSCSPISGHRSVSWYQQTPGQGLQFLFEYFSETQRNKGNFPGRFSGRQFSNSRSEMNVSTLELGDSALYLCASSLAKTAWDSYEQYFGPGTRLTVT.

The V and J genes are TRBV28 and TRBJ1-2; 10 bases align to TRBD1. There are 15 residues in the CDR3. Germline V lookup: CDR1 MDHEN, CDR2 SYDVKM. The ends lost 6 bases at V and 5 bases at J; junction bases unmatched: 9. The chain's CDR3 is CASRIRQGAVYGYTF. In DNA, the CDR3 is TGTGCCAGCAGAATAAGACAGGGGGCCGTATATGGCTACACCTTC.

The V gene is TRBV5-1, the J gene TRBJ2-7; 9 bases are shared with TRBD1. The J segment lost 0 bases and the V segment lost 4 bases, leaving 8 bases of the junction unmatched. From germline, CDR1 is SGHRS and CDR2 YFSETQ. The CDR3 has 16 amino acids. CDR3 nucleotides: TGCGCCAGCAGCCCCGGGACAGGGCGAGGCTCCTACGAGCAGTACTTC. This codes for CASSPGTGRGSYEQYF.

The chain couples TRBV11-3 to TRBJ1-1; TRBD1 aligns across 11 bases. Germline lookup yields CDR1 SGHNT and CDR2 YENEEA. J was trimmed by 5 bases and V by 6 bases; bases with no gene match: 2. The CDR3 spans 13 residues. The CDR3 sequence is CASRRDRGTEAFF. The CDR3 DNA reads as TGTGCCAGCAGAAGGGACAGGGGGACTGAAGCTTTCTTT. Looking up the rest from reference TRBV11-3 and TRBJ1-1 gives the full variable domain: EAGVVQSPRYKIIEKKQPVAFWCNPISGHNTLYWYLQNLGQGPELLIRYENEEAVDDSQLPKDRFSAERLKGVDSTLKIQPAELGDSAVYLCASRRDRGTEAFFGQGTRLTVV.

This chain uses TRBV18 with TRBJ2-7; 7 nucleotides align to TRBD2. The CDR3 spans 14 residues. V dropped 4 bases and J dropped 6; count of bases not matched to a gene: 9. The germline V gene has CDR1 KGHSH and CDR2 LQKENI. The DNA of the CDR3 is TGTGCCAGCTCACTAGTTGAAGGGGAGGGCGAGCAGTACTTC. Translating it yields CASSLVEGEGEQYF.

Only one count was recorded for this clone. The chain employs TRBV6-6 and TRBJ2-1; a possible D gene is TRBD2 (6 bases). This CDR3 has 16 amino acids. The V end was cut by 6 bases, the J end by 2 bases, with 17 bases between. The germline V gene has CDR1 MNHNY and CDR2 SVGAGI (reference sequence). CDR3 bases: TGTGCCAGCAGCCGACCCGCCCGACTAGCCTACAATGAGCAGTTCTTC. As protein: CASSRPARLAYNEQFF.

This rearrangement joins TRBV30 to TRBJ2-7; the match to TRBD2 covers 8 bases. The CDR3 totals 14 residues. V lost 1 base and J lost 2; bases outside the gene matches: 4. Germline-derived CDR1 and CDR2 are GTSNPN and SVGIG (reference sequence). The CDR3 spells CAWSEGGGTYEQYF. The DNA of the CDR3 is TGTGCCTGGAGTGAGGGCGGGGGGACCTACGAGCAGTACTTC.

The chain employs TRBV27 and TRBJ1-1; 9 positions match TRBD1. The CDR3 has 17 amino acids. The junction had 10 bases not matched to a gene; V was cut back by 4 bases and J by 1 base. In germline, CDR1 is MNHEY, CDR2 SMNVEV (reference sequence). The CDR3 is CASSSLGTGKANTEAFF. CDR3 coding DNA: TGTGCCAGCAGTTCCCTAGGGACAGGGAAAGCGAACACTGAAGCTTTCTTT.

The chain is built from TRBV30 and TRBJ2-2; possible D gene TRBD1, 5 bases. The V gene lost 2 bases and the J gene lost 2 bases, with 18 bases spanning the gap. This CDR3 has 17 amino acids. Germline CDR1 GTSNPN, CDR2 SVGIG (reference sequence). The DNA of the CDR3 is TGTGCCTGGAGTTCCGGCCGGACAATGGGAAACACCGGGGAGCTGTTTTTT. It specifies CAWSSGRTMGNTGELFF.

This clone appeared once. J is TRBJ1-5 and V is TRBV19, with D tentatively TRBD1 (5 bases). Germline assignment: CDR1 LNHDA and CDR2 SQIVND (reference sequence). The germline V and J ends were trimmed by 3 bases and 9 bases, with 12 bases remaining between them. The CDR3 consists of 13 residues. CDR3 nucleotide sequence: TGTGCCAGTAGTATCGACAGCGAATCGCCCCAGCATTTT. Amino acids: CASSIDSESPQHF.

This clone was seen a single time. V gene TRBV5-6 combines with J gene TRBJ1-5; 8 positions agree with TRBD1. Germline V gene lookup returns CDR1 SGHDT and CDR2 YYEEEE. The CDR3 contains 14 residues. Trimming removed 2 bases from V and 7 bases from J; junction bases left unmatched: 5. The CDR3 coding sequence is TGTGCCAGCAGCTTCCAGGGGGCGAACCAGCCCCAGCATTTT. Amino acids: CASSFQGANQPQHF.

The chain links TRBV7-2 to TRBJ2-5, with a tentative D call TRBD2 (6 bases). This CDR3 is built from 15 residues. The V gene's germline CDR1 is SGHTA and CDR2 FQGNSA. The V gene lost 5 bases and the J gene lost 5 bases, with 18 bases spanning the gap. DNA of the CDR3: TGTGCCAGCAGCCAGACTAGTTCTTCGCTCGAGACCCAGTACTTC. This gives the protein CASSQTSSSLETQYF.

The chain carries TRBV6-1 and TRBJ1-4; D is unclear. This CDR3 region has 14 residues. Trimming took 1 base from V and 8 from J, leaving 11 bases between them. In germline, CDR1 is MNHNS, CDR2 SASEGT. CDR3 sequence reads: CASSEGNSGEKLFF. The CDR3 DNA reads TGTGCCAGCAGTGAAGGCAACTCGGGGGAAAAACTGTTTTTT.